A selection of T cell receptor beta chains follows, all from one sample in a study of blood T cell repertoires in COVID-19. This table comes from immunoSEQ multiplex PCR, and its TCRdb copy is limited to in-frame clones, with some not included. The repertoire holds about 160,000 clones, 70% to 90% seen once, with under 6% in the top ten. Sequenced input: peripheral blood. The receptors were gathered from a woman aged 45-60 years with COVID-19, enrolled during active disease. Each CDR3 is given with its conserved first and last residue. The D gene is left open where the match is weak. Only part of the rows carry a size: once, few, many, or a class if the clone is expanded.

>TRBD1|TRBJ1-2|TRBV6-5|-|13
TGTGCCAGCAGTTCCCGGGACAGCCGCCCCTCGACCTTC
CASSSRDSRPSTF
>-|TRBJ1-4|TRBV5-1|-|15
TGCGCCAGCAGCCCGACCTACGGGACTAATGAAAAACTGTTTTTT
CASSPTYGTNEKLFF
>TRBD1|TRBJ1-1|TRBV6-5|-|13
TGTGCCAGCACTAGGACAGGGTGGACTGAAGCTTTCTTT
CASTRTGWTEAFF
>TRBD1|TRBJ2-7|TRBV5-1|-|13
TGCGCCAGCAGAGCGGGACAGGGCTACGAGCAGTACTTC
CASRAGQGYEQYF
>TRBD2|TRBJ2-1|TRBV19|-|15
TGTGCCAGTAGAATTTACGGGACTAGCGGGGATGGGCAGTTCTTC
CASRIYGTSGDGQFF
>-|TRBJ1-2|TRBV20-1|-|11
TGCAGTGCTTATCTCAGCTATGGCTACACCTTC
CSAYLSYGYTF
>-|TRBJ1-1|TRBV7-2|-|15
TGTGCCAGCAGAAAAGCCGCAGGTGCTAACACTGAAGCTTTCTTT
CASRKAAGANTEAFF
>-|TRBJ1-6|TRBV18|-|17
TGTGCCAGCTCACCACCCAGACAGAGCTCCTATAATTCACCCCTCCACTTT
CASSPPRQSSYNSPLHF
>TRBD1|TRBJ2-1|TRBV10-1|-|15
TGCGCCAGCAGTGCGACAGGGAAGGTGGGCAATGAGCAGTTCTTC
CASSATGKVGNEQFF
>-|TRBJ2-1|TRBV30|-|16
TGTGCCTGGAACGACAGGCCTCTTCTCACATACAATGAGCAGTTCTTC
CAWNDRPLLTYNEQFF
>-|TRBJ1-6|TRBV7-9|-|15
TGTGCCAGCAGCCTCAGAGGGCTCGAGAATTCACCCCTCCACTTT
CASSLRGLENSPLHF
>TRBD1|TRBJ2-7|TRBV19|-|16
TGTGCCAGTAGTACCCCGGGACAGAAAAACACCTACGAGCAGTACTTC
CASSTPGQKNTYEQYF
>TRBD2|TRBJ2-7|TRBV7-9|-|15
TGTGCCAGCAGCCCCGGACTAGCGGGGGAGTGGGAGCAGTACTTC
CASSPGLAGEWEQYF
>-|TRBJ1-1|TRBV3-1/TRBV3-2|few|14
TGTGCCAGCAGCCGAATGGACAGGAACACTGAAGCTTTCTTT
CASSRMDRNTEAFF
>-|TRBJ2-1|TRBV4-3|-|14
TGCGCCAGCAGCCAAGGGCTGGTTATCGATGAGCAGTTCTTC
CASSQGLVIDEQFF
>-|TRBJ1-4|TRBV28|-|16
TGTGCCAGCAGTTCTTTTTCGGGTGTAGCTAATGAAAAACTGTTTTTT
CASSSFSGVANEKLFF
>-|TRBJ1-6|TRBV29-1|-|15
TGCAGCGTTGTCGAGGGTTCAGGTGCGAATTCACCCCTCCACTTT
CSVVEGSGANSPLHF